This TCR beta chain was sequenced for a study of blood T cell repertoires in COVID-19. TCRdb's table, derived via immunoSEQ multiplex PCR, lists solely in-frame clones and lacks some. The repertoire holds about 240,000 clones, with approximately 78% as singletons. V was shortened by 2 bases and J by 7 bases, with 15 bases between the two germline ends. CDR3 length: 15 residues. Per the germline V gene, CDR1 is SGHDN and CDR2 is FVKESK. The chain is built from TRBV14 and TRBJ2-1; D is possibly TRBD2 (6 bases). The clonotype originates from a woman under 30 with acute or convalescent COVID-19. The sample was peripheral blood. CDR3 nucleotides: TGTGCCAGCAGCCAATTGGGGGGAAGGGGTAATGAGCAGTTCTTC. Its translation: CASSQLGGRGNEQFF.